A single sample gave rise to the 13 T cell receptor beta chains below, sequenced in a study of T-cell memory formation after mild COVID-19 (dated by TCRdb to the early 2020s). Libraries came from 5' RACE. The sequencing machine was an Illumina NovaSeq 6000. Through fastp at Q25 and MiXCR, TCRdb rebuilt clones from the public reads, retaining in-frame beta chains. Every CDR3 protein is listed once, alongside the most common genes and DNA of its rows. Within this sample are approximately 570,000 distinct CDR3 sequences, with about a sixth of them counted one time only. About 11% of the sample lies in the top ten. The sample comprised PBMCs or a T cell subset sorted from them (not recorded which). Receptors originate from an adult woman who had mild COVID-19 (a few samples of this study predate the infection). The sample titles of this study are shuffled in the database, so cell type and time point are left out; the donor was told from shared clones.

The V and J genes are TRBV19 and TRBJ1-1; weak D call: TRBD1 (5 bases). Between the trimmed V and J ends, which lost 3 bases and 2 bases, there was a span of 22 bases. CDR3 length equals 18 residues. CDR1 and CDR2 (germline): LNHDA, SQIVND (reference sequence). In DNA, the CDR3 is TGTGCCAGTAGTATTCGGAGGGGAAGGGACGTAGGAAACACTGAAGCTTTCTTT. It yields the protein CASSIRRGRDVGNTEAFF. Based on the CDR3 plus reference TRBV19 and TRBJ1-1, the full variable domain is DGGITQSPKYLFRKEGQNVTLSCEQNLNHDAMYWYRQDPGQGLRLIYYSQIVNDFQKGDIAEGYSVSREKKESFPLTVTSAQKNPTAFYLCASSIRRGRDVGNTEAFFGQGTRLTVV.

The sample holds a few counts of this clonotype. V usage is TRBV12-3 or TRBV12-4 and J usage is TRBJ1-2; tentative D call: TRBD1 (6 bases). The CDR3 length is 11 residues. Trimming took 3 bases from V and 10 from J, leaving 9 bases between them. DNA for the CDR3: TGTGCCAGCAGTTTGGGGGGCTACTACACCTTC. Translation gives CASSLGGYYTF.

This clonotype was recorded a few times. The V gene is TRBV7-9, the J gene TRBJ2-5; D perhaps matches TRBD1 (6 bases). Germline values: CDR1 SEHNR, CDR2 FQNEAQ (reference sequence). V was pared by 6 bases and J by 5 bases, with 13 bases between. This CDR3 has 13 amino acids. The CDR3 protein is CASRGDIVETQYF. The CDR3 DNA is TGTGCCAGCAGGGGGGACATCGTGGAGACCCAGTACTTC.

V and J are TRBV6-1 and TRBJ2-5; tentatively, D is TRBD1 (5 bases). Trimming took off 5 bases at V and 3 bases at J, with 13 bases between the two ends. The CDR3 sequence is 14 residues long. CDR1 is MNHNS, CDR2 SASEGT, per germline. The CDR3 bases are TGTGCCAGCAGTCGCGCTCAGGGAAAAGAGACCCAGTACTTC. It translates to CASSRAQGKETQYF.

J is TRBJ1-1 and V is TRBV15; tentatively, D is TRBD1 (5 bases). Germline-derived CDR1 and CDR2 are LNHNV and YYDKDF (reference sequence). V gave up 0 bases and J gave up 6 bases, with 5 bases separating them. The CDR3 contains 12 residues. The CDR3 DNA is TGTGCCACCAGCAGAGAGGGGGCTGAAGCTTTCTTT. It codes for CATSREGAEAFF.

This chain links TRBV11-2 with TRBJ1-1; TRBD1 matches at 7 bases. After removal of 6 bases from V and 10 bases from J, the junction contained 5 bases not matched to a gene. The V gene's germline CDR1 is SGHAT and CDR2 FQNNGV. The CDR3 loop spans 11 amino acids. The CDR3 protein is CASSRQGRAFF. CDR3 sequence (DNA): TGTGCCAGCAGTCGACAGGGTCGAGCTTTCTTT.

The chain has TRBV5-1 and TRBJ2-6; D is ambiguous. Germline lookup yields CDR1 SGHRS and CDR2 YFSETQ. V shed 4 bases and J shed 0 bases, with 8 bases lying between them. The CDR3 length is 15 residues. The DNA of the CDR3 is TGCGCCAGCAGCCAGACACTCTCTGGGGCCAACGTCCTGACTTTC. Translating it yields CASSQTLSGANVLTF.

This clonotype was counted a few times. At one boundary the junction diverges from the germline segment, which might be a read error. The CDR3 nucleotides read TGCAGTGCCAGAGGAGAGGGGGGACTGGGGGAGCAGTTCTTC. Protein product: CSARGEGGLGEQFF. This chain uses TRBV20-1 with TRBJ2-1; D may correspond to TRBD1 or TRBD2 (6 bases each). Germline CDR1 is DFQATT and CDR2 is SNEGSKA (reference sequence). The CDR3 extends over 14 amino acids.

The genes are TRBV20-1 and TRBJ1-5, with D possibly being TRBD1 (6 bases). This CDR3 has 14 residues. V lost 3 bases and J 5 bases, leaving 14 bases between the germline ends. Germline-derived CDR1 and CDR2 are DFQATT and SNEGSKA (reference sequence). The CDR3 protein is CSARNQGLDQPQHF. CDR3 sequence (DNA): TGCAGTGCTAGGAATCAGGGGCTCGATCAGCCCCAGCATTTT.

V usage is TRBV7-6 and J usage is TRBJ1-1; maybe TRBD1 (6 bases). The V gene's germline CDR1 is SGHVS and CDR2 FNYEAQ. The CDR3 has 13 amino acids. V shed 5 bases and J shed 6 bases, with 13 bases lying between them. CDR3 residues: CASSLSRGPEAFF. CDR3 nucleotides: TGTGCCAGCAGCCTGTCCCGGGGGCCTGAAGCTTTCTTT.

This clonotype was counted only a few times. The chain links TRBV5-7 to TRBJ2-7, with D perhaps TRBD1 (6 bases). TRBV5-7 is flagged as an ORF with uncertain function. The CDR3 length is 14 residues. Trimming removed 3 bases at V and 2 bases at J, with 12 bases between. The CDR3 coding sequence is TGTGCCAGCAGCTGGAACAGGGTCCCCTACGAGCAGTACTTC. This gives the protein CASSWNRVPYEQYF.

The chain combines TRBV10-3 with TRBJ2-3; TRBD2 matches 9 bases. The trim removed 0 bases at V and 2 bases at J, leaving 9 bases unmatched. The germline CDR1 and CDR2 sequences are ENHRY and SYGVKD. This CDR3 comprises 18 residues. The CDR3 region has the DNA TGTGCCATCAGTGAGTCGAAGGCTAGCGGGGCATACACAGATACGCAGTATTTT. It is translated as CAISESKASGAYTDTQYF.

This clonotype was found a few times. An end of the junction differs from the germline gene, which may be a read error. The genes are TRBV4-2 and TRBJ2-7, with 12 bases lining up with TRBD2. CDR1 is LGHNA and CDR2 is YNFKEQ in the germline V gene. CDR3 size: 15 residues. The CDR3 DNA reads as TGTGCCAGCAACCAAGGGACTAGCGGGTTCTACGAGCAGTACTTC. Translating gives CASNQGTSGFYEQYF.